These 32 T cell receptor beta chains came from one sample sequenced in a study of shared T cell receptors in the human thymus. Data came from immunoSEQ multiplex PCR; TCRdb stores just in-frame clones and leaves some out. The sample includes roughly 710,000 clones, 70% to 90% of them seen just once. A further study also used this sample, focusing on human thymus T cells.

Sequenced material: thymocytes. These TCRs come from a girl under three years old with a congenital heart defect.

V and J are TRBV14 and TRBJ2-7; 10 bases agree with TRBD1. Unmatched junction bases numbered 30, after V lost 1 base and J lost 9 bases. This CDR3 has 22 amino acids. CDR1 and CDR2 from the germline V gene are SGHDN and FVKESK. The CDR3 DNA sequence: TGTGCCAGCAGCCAAGGGCCTCTATTTCCCGGGACAGGGGTCTTATCTTACGTCGCGCAGTACTTC. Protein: CASSQGPLFPGTGVLSYVAQYF.

The CDR3 region has the DNA TGTGCCAGCAGCGGGCGGGACAGGGGAATCACAGATACGCAGTATTTT. Translation gives CASSGRDRGITDTQYF. V usage is TRBV9 and J usage is TRBJ2-3; 10 bases are a match to TRBD1. The CDR3 loop spans 16 amino acids. The germline V gene has CDR1 SGDLS and CDR2 YYNGEE. The V segment lost 3 bases and the J segment 2 bases; nucleotides outside the gene matches: 6.

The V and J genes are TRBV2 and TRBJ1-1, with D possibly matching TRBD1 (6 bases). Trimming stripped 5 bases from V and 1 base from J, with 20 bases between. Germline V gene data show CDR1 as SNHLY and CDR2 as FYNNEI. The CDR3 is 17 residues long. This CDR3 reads CASSPPGHSYWNTEAFF. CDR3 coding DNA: TGTGCCAGCAGTCCCCCGGGACACTCCTACTGGAACACTGAAGCTTTCTTT.

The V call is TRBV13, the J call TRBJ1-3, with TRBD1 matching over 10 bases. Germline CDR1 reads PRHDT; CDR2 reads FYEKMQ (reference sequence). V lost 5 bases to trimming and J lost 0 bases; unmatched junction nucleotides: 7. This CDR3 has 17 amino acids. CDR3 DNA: TGTGCCAGCAGCAAATTCCGGGACAGGGGCTCTGGAAACACCATATATTTT. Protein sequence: CASSKFRDRGSGNTIYF.

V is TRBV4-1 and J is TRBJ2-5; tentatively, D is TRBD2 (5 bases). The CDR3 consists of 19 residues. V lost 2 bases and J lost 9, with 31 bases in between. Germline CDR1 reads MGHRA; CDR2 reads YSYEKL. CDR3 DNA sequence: TGCGCCAGCAGCCAATTACACCCCCTCACAGCAGGAATACAGAGGGCCCAGTACTTC. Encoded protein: CASSQLHPLTAGIQRAQYF.

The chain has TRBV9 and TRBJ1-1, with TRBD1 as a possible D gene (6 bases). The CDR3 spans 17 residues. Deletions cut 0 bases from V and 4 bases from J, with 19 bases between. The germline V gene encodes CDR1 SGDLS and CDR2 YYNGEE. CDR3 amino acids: CASSVAPGGQLGTEAFF. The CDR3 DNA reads TGTGCCAGCAGCGTAGCACCGGGGGGGCAGTTGGGCACTGAAGCTTTCTTT.

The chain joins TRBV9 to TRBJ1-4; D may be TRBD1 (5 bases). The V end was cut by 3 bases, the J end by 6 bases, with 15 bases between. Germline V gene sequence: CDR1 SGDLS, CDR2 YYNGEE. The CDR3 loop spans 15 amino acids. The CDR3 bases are TGTGCCAGCAGCGCCGCCGGCAGGGAGGATGAAAAACTGTTTTTT. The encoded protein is CASSAAGREDEKLFF.

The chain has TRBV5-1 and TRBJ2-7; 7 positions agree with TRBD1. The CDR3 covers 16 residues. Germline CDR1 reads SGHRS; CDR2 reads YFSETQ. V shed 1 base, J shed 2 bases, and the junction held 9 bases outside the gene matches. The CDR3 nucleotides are TGCGCCAGCAGCTTGAAGGGCAGGGGGTTCCCCTACGAGCAGTACTTC. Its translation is CASSLKGRGFPYEQYF. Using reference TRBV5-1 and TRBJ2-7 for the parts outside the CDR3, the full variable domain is KAGVTQTPRYLIKTRGQQVTLSCSPISGHRSVSWYQQTPGQGLQFLFEYFSETQRNKGNFPGRFSGRQFSNSRSEMNVSTLELGDSALYLCASSLKGRGFPYEQYFGPGTRLTVT.

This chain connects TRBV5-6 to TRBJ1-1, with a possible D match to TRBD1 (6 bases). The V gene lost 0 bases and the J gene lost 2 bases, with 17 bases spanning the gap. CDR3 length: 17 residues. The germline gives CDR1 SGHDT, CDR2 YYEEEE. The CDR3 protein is CASSLGPLVRGNTEAFF. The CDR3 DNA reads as TGTGCCAGCAGCTTGGGTCCTCTAGTCAGGGGAAACACTGAAGCTTTCTTT. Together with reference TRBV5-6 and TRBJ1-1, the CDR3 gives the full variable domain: DAGVTQSPTHLIKTRGQQVTLRCSPKSGHDTVSWYQQALGQGPQFIFQYYEEEERQRGNFPDRFSGHQFPNYSSELNVNALLLGDSALYLCASSLGPLVRGNTEAFFGQGTRLTVV.

Here the CDR3 reads CASSLITIAAGRRETSNNYGYTF. CDR3 in DNA: TGCGCCAGCAGCTTGATTACCATAGCCGCTGGACGGCGGGAGACCTCTAATAACTATGGCTACACCTTC. The rearrangement joins TRBV5-1 to TRBJ1-2, with D uncertain. This CDR3 has 23 amino acids. CDR1 SGHRS and CDR2 YFSETQ come from the germline V gene. V lost 1 base, J lost 1 base, and 35 bases lay in between.

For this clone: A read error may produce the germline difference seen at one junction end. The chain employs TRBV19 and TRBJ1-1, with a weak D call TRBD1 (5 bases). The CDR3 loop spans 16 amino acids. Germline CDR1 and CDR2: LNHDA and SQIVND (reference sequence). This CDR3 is CASSIGVRGLNAEAFF. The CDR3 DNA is TGTGCCAGTAGTATAGGGGTACGGGGACTGAACGCTGAAGCTTTCTTT.

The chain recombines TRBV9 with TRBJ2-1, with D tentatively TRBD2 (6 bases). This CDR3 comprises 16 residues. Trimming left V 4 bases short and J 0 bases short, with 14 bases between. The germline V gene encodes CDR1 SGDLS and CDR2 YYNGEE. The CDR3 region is CASSNWDSSSYNEQFF. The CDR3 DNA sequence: TGTGCCAGCAGCAATTGGGACTCCAGCTCCTACAATGAGCAGTTCTTC.

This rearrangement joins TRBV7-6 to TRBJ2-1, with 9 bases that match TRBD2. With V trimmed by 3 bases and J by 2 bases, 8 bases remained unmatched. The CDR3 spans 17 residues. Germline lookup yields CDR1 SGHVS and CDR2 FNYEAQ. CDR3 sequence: CASSLERRGGPYNEQFF. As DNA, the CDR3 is TGTGCCAGCAGCTTGGAGCGGCGGGGGGGCCCCTACAATGAGCAGTTCTTC.

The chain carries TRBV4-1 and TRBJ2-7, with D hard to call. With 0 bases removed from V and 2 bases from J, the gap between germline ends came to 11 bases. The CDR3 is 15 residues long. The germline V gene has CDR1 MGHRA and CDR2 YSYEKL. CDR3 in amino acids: CASSQEWSLTYEQYF. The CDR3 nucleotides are TGCGCCAGCAGCCAAGAGTGGAGCCTTACCTACGAGCAGTACTTC.

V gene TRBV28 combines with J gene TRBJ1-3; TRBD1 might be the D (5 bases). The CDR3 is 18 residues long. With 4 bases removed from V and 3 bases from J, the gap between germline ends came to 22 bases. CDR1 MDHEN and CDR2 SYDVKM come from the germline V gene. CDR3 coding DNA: TGTGCCAGCAGTTCCAAGTTGAACGTTCACAGGTTTGGAAACACCATATATTTT. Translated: CASSSKLNVHRFGNTIYF.

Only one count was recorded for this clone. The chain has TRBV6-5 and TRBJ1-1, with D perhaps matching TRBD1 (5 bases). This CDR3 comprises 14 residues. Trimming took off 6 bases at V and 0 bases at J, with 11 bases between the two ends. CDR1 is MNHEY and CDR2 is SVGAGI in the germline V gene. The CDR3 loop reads CASRGAGMNTEAFF. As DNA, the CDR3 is TGTGCCAGCAGAGGAGCAGGGATGAACACTGAAGCTTTCTTT.

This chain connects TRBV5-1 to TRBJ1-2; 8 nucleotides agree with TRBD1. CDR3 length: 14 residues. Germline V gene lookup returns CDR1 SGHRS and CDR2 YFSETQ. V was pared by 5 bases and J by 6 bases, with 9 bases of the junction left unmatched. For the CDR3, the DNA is TGCGCCAGCAGACAAGTATTACAGGGGGATGGCTACACCTTC. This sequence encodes CASRQVLQGDGYTF.

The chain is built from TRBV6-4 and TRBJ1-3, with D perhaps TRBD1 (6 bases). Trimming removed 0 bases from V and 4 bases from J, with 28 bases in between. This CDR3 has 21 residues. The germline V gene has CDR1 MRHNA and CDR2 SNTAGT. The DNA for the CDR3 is TGTGCCAGCAGTGACTCGACGACCCCCCCGGGACACTGGACCACGGGAAACACCATATATTTT. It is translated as CASSDSTTPPGHWTTGNTIYF.

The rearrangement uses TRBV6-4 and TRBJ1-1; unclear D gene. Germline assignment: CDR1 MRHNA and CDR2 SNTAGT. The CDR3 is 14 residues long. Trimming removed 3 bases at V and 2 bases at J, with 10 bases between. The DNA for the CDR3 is TGTGCCAGCAGTGAGGAGCCGGAAAACACTGAAGCTTTCTTT. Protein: CASSEEPENTEAFF.

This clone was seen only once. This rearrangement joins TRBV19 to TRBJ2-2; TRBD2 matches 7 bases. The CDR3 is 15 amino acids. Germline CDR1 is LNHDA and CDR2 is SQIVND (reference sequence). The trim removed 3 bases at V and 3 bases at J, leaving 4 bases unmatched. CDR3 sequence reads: CASSIVGGDTGELFF. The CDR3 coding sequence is TGTGCCAGTAGTATTGTGGGAGGGGACACCGGGGAGCTGTTTTTT.

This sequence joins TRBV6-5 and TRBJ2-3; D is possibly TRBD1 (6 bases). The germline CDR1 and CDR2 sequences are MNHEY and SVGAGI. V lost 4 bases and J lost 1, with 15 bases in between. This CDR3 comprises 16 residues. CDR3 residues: CASSSPDSPRTDTQYF. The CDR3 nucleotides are TGTGCCAGCAGTTCCCCGGACAGTCCCCGCACAGATACGCAGTATTTT.

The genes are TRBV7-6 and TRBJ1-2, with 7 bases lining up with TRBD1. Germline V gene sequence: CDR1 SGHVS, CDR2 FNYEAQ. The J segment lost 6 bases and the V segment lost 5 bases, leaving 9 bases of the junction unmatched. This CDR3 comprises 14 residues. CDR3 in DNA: TGTGCCAGCAGCCCACAGGGGTGGGGACATGGCTACACCTTC. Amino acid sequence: CASSPQGWGHGYTF.

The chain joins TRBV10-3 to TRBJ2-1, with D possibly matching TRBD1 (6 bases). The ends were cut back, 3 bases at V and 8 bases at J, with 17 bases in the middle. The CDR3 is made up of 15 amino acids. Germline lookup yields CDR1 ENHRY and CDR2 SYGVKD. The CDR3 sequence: CAISDGPPGVHEQFF. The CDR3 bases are TGTGCCATCAGTGATGGCCCCCCAGGGGTACATGAGCAGTTCTTC.

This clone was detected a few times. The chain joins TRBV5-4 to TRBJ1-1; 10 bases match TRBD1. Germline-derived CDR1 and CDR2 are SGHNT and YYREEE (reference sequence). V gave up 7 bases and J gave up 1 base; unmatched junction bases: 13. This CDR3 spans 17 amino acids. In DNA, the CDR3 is TGTGCCAGCGGTGAGATCCGGGACAGGGGAAGGAACACTGAAGCTTTCTTT. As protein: CASGEIRDRGRNTEAFF.

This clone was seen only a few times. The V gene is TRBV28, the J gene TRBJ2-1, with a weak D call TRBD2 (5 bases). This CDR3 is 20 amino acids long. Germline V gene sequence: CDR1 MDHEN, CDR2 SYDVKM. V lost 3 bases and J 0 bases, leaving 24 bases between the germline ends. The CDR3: CASSFGASSTYLTSYNEQFF. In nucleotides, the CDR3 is TGTGCCAGCAGTTTCGGTGCTAGCTCAACCTACCTTACCTCCTACAATGAGCAGTTCTTC. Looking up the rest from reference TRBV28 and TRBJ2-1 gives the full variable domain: DVKVTQSSRYLVKRTGEKVFLECVQDMDHENMFWYRQDPGLGLRLIYFSYDVKMKEKGDIPEGYSVSREKKERFSLILESASTNQTSMYLCASSFGASSTYLTSYNEQFFGPGTRLTVL.

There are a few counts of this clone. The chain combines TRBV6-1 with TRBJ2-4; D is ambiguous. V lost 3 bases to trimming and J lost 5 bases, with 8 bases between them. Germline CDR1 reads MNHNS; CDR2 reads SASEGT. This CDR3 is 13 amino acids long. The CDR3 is CASSEVWQNIQYF. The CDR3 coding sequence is TGTGCCAGCAGTGAGGTATGGCAAAACATTCAGTACTTC.

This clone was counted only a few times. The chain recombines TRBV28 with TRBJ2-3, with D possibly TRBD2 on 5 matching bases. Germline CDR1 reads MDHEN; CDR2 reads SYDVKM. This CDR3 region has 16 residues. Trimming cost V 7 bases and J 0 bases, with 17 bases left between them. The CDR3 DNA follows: TGTGCCAGCATAGGGAGATTTAGGCTTAGCACAGATACGCAGTATTTT. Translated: CASIGRFRLSTDTQYF.

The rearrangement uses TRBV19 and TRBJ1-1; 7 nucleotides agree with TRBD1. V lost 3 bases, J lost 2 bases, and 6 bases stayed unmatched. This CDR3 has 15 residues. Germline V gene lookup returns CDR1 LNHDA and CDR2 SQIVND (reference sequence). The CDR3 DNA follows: TGTGCCAGTAGTATTGGACAGGTCCTTAACACTGAAGCTTTCTTT. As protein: CASSIGQVLNTEAFF.

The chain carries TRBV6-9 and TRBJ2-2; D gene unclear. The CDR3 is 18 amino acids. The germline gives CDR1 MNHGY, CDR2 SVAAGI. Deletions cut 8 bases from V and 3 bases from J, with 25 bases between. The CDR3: CASVEPTRSVYYTGELFF. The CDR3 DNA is TGTGCCAGCGTAGAACCCACCCGGTCCGTATACTACACCGGGGAGCTGTTTTTT.

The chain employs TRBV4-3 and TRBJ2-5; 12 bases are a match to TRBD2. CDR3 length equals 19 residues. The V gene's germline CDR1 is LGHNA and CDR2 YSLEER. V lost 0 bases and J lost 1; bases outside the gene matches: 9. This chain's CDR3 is CASSQEPTSGGLAQETQYF. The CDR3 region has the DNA TGCGCCAGCAGCCAAGAACCTACTAGCGGGGGGCTGGCCCAAGAGACCCAGTACTTC.

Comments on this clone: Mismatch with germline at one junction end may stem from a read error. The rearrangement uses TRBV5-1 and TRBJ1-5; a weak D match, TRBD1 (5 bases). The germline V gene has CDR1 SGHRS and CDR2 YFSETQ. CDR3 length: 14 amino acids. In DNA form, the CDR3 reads TGCGCCAGCAGATTGGAGGGGAGCAATCAGCCCCAGCATTTT. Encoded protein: CASRLEGSNQPQHF.

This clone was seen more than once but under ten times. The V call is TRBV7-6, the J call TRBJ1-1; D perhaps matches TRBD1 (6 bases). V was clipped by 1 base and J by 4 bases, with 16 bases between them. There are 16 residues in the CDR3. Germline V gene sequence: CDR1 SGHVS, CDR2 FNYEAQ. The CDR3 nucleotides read TGTGCCAGCAGCTTAGAAGTGGCGGGGGCGGTCACTGAAGCTTTCTTT. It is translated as CASSLEVAGAVTEAFF.